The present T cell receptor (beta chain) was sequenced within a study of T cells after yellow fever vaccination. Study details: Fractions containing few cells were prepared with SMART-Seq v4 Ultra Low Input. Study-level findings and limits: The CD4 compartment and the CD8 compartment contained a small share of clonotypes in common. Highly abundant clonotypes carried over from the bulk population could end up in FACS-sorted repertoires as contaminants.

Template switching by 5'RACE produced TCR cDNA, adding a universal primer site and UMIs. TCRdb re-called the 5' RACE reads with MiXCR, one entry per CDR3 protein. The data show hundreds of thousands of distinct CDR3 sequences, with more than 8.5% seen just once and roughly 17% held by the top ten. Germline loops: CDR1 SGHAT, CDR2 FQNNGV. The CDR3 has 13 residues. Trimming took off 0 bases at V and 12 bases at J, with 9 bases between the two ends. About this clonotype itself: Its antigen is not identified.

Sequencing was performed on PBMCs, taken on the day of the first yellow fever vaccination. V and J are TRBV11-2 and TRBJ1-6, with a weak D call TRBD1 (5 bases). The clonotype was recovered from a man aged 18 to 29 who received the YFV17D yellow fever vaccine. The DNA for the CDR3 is TGTGCCAGCAGCTTAGATCGAAGGGGACCCCTCCACTTT. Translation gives CASSLDRRGPLHF.